This T cell receptor (beta chain) was sequenced for a study of blood T cell repertoires in COVID-19. The CDR3 extends over 16 amino acids. Germline V gives CDR1 SGHRS, CDR2 YFSETQ. The J segment lost 4 bases and the V segment lost 3 bases, leaving 5 bases of the junction unmatched. Under the authors' procedure: Estimation of nucleated cell counts relied on the amplification of reference gene primers. Here immunoSEQ multiplex PCR was the method, and the copy in TCRdb shows in-frame clones only, minus some. The V and J calls and clone size were taken over from that table, and D and trimming were inferred from the DNA. The sample holds nearly 90,000 clones, about two thirds seen once. Note on this clone: The sample carries other DNA sequences with the same CDR3.

The genes are TRBV5-1 and TRBJ2-5; 14 nucleotides agree with TRBD2. The sequenced material came from peripheral blood. The clonotype was recovered from a woman of 80 years or more with acute or convalescent COVID-19. The CDR3 here is CASSSGLAGAGETQYF. The CDR3 nucleotides read TGCGCCAGCAGCTCGGGACTAGCGGGGGCCGGAGAGACCCAGTACTTC.